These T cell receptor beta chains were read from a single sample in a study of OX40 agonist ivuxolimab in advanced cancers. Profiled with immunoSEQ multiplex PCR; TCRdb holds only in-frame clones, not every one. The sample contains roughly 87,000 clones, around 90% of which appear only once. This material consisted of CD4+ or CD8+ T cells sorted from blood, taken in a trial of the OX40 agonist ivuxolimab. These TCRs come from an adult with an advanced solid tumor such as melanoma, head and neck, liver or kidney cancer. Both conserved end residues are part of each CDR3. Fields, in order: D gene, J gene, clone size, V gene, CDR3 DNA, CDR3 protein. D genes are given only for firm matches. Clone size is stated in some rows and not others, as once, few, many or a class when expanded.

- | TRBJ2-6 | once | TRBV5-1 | TGCGCCAGCAGCTCGGGACTGCCCAGCTCTGGGGCCAACGTCCTGACTTTC | CASSSGLPSSGANVLTF
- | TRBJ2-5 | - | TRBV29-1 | TGCAGCGATACTAGGGGGTGGGAGACCCAGTACTTC | CSDTRGWETQYF
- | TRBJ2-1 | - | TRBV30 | TGTGCGTTTGAGGGAGTGACCTACAATGAGCAGTTCTTC | CAFEGVTYNEQFF
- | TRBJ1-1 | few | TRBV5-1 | TGCGCCAGCAGCTTGGATAGGTACACTGAAGCTTTCTTT | CASSLDRYTEAFF
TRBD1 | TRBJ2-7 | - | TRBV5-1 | TGCGCCAGCAGCTCACCGGGACAGGGCGACTACGAGCAGTACTTC | CASSSPGQGDYEQYF
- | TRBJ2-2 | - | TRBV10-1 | TGCGCCAGCAGCCTACAGGGCGCCGGGGAGCTGTTTTTT | CASSLQGAGELFF
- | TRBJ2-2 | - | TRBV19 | TGTGCCAGTAGTATCGGCAGGGACACCGGGGAGCTGTTTTTT | CASSIGRDTGELFF
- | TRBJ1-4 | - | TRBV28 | TGTGCCAGCAGTTCAACAGGGAAACTGTTTTTT | CASSSTGKLFF
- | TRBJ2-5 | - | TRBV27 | TGTGCCAGCAGTTTAAGGGTGGGGGAGACCCAGTACTTC | CASSLRVGETQYF
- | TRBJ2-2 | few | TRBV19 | TGTGCCAGTAGTATAGAGGGGGGCACCGGGGAGCTGTTTTTT | CASSIEGGTGELFF
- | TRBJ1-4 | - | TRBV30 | TGTGCCTGGAGCCCCCTGGGAGAAAAACTGTTTTTT | CAWSPLGEKLFF
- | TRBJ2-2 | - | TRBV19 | TGTGCCAGTAGTATGGCCGACACCGGGGAGCTGTTTTTT | CASSMADTGELFF
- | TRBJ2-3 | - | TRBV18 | TGTGCCAGCTCACCACAGGGGATCACAGATACGCAGTATTTT | CASSPQGITDTQYF
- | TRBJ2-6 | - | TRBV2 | TGTGCCAGCATGCAGCGCTCTGGGGCCAACGTCCTGACTTTC | CASMQRSGANVLTF
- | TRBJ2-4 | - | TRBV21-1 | TGTGCCAGCAGCGGACTAGCGGGAGGGCGGGAGTTAGTCAAAAACATTCAGTACTTC | CASSGLAGGRELVKNIQYF
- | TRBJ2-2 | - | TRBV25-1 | TGTGCCAGCAGTCCGGTTCCGAACACCGGGGAGCTGTTTTTT | CASSPVPNTGELFF
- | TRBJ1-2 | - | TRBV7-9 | TGTGCCAGCAGCTTAGACACAGAAATCTACACCTTC | CASSLDTEIYTF
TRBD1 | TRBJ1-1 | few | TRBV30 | TGTGCCTGGAGGTCACAGGGGGCTGGAGACACTGAAGCTTTCTTT | CAWRSQGAGDTEAFF
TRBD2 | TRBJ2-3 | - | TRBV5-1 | TGCGCCAGCAGGGAGAGCGGGGCGGGAGATACGCAGTATTTT | CASRESGAGDTQYF
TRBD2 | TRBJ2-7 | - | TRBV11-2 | TGTGCCAGCAGCTTTACTAGCGGGATCTACGAGCAGTACTTC | CASSFTSGIYEQYF
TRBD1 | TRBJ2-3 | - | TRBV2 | TGTGCCAGCAGGGGACAGTTCACAGATACGCAGTATTTT | CASRGQFTDTQYF
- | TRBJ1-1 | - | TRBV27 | TGTGCCAGCAGTTTACTAGGGGGGGCGAGCACTGAAGCTTTCTTT | CASSLLGGASTEAFF
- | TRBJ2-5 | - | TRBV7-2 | TGTGCCAGCAGCTTAGGGGGAGACAGTACCCAAGAGACCCAGTACTTC | CASSLGGDSTQETQYF
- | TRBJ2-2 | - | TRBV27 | TGTGCCAGCAGTTTCCCCACCGGGGAGCTGTTTTTT | CASSFPTGELFF